This record concerns one T cell receptor (beta chain) sequence. This specimen belongs to a study of blood T cell repertoires in COVID-19. At the level of the study: There were acute and convalescent COVID-19 samples, and they came from the United States, Italy and Spain.

Authors' analysis steps: The authors estimated nucleated cell counts from reference gene primer amplification. The repertoire was sequenced with immunoSEQ multiplex PCR; TCRdb's copy has only in-frame clones and lacks some. V and J calls plus clone size are reproduced from that table; the DNA served to infer D and trimming. The sample includes 20,000 to 25,000 clones, more than 80% of them seen just once. The TCR was taken from a human donor in a cohort sampled during active COVID-19. Material: peripheral blood.

CDR3 DNA: TGTGCCAGCAGCTTAAGGCAGACAGACGCTTTCTTT. As protein: CASSLRQTDAFF. V is TRBV7-8 and J is TRBJ1-1; maybe TRBD1 (5 bases). V lost 2 bases and J lost 11, with 12 bases in between. The CDR3 sequence is 12 residues long. In germline, CDR1 is SGHVS, CDR2 FQNEAQ.